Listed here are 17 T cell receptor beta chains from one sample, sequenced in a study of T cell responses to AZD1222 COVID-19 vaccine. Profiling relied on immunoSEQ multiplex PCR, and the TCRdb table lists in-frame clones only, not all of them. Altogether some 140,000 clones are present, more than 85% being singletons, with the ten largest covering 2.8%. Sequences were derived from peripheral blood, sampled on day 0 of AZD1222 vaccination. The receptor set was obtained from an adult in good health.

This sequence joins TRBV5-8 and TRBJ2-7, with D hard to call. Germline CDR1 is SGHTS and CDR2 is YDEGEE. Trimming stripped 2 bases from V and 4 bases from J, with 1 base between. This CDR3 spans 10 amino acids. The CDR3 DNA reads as TGTGCCAGCAGCTTATACGAGCAGTACTTC. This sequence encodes CASSLYEQYF.

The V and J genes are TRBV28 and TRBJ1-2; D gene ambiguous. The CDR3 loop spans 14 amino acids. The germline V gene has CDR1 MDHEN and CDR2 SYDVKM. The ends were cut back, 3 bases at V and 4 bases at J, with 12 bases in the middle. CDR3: CASSFTSGSYGYTF. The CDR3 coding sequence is TGTGCCAGCAGTTTCACGTCGGGGAGCTATGGCTACACCTTC.

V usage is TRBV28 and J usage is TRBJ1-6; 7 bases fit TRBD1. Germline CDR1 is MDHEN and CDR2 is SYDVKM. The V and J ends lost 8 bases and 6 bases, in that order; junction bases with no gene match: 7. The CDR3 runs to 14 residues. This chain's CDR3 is CASSTWDSNSPLHF. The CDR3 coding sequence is TGTGCCAGCTCGACGTGGGACAGTAATTCACCCCTCCACTTT. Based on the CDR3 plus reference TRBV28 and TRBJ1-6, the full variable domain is DVKVTQSSRYLVKRTGEKVFLECVQDMDHENMFWYRQDPGLGLRLIYFSYDVKMKEKGDIPEGYSVSREKKERFSLILESASTNQTSMYLCASSTWDSNSPLHFGNGTRLTVT.

The CDR3 sequence: CATSRDVSTNTEAFF. The CDR3, as DNA: TGTGCCACCAGCAGAGATGTGTCAACCAACACTGAAGCTTTCTTT. The rearrangement joins TRBV15 to TRBJ1-1; D is uncertain. The V end was cut by 0 bases, the J end by 2 bases, with 10 bases between. The germline gives CDR1 LNHNV, CDR2 YYDKDF (reference sequence). This CDR3 has 15 amino acids.

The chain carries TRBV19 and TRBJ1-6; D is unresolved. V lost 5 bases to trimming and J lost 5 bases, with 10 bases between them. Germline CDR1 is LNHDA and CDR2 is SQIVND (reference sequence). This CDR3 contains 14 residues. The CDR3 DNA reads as TGTGCCAGTAGTGTCAGCATTAATAATTCACCCCTCCACTTT. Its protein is CASSVSINNSPLHF. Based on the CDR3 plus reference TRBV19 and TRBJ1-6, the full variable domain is DGGITQSPKYLFRKEGQNVTLSCEQNLNHDAMYWYRQDPGQGLRLIYYSQIVNDFQKGDIAEGYSVSREKKESFPLTVTSAQKNPTAFYLCASSVSINNSPLHFGNGTRLTVT.

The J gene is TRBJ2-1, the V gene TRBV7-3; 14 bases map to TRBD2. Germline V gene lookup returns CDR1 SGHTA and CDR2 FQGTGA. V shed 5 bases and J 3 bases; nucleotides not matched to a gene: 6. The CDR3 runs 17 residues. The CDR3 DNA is TGTGCCAGCAGCCCGACTAGCGGGGGGGCTCTCTACAATGAGCAGTTCTTC. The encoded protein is CASSPTSGGALYNEQFF. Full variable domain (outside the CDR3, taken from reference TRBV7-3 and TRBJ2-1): GAGVSQTPSNKVTEKGKYVELRCDPISGHTALYWYRQSLGQGPEFLIYFQGTGAADDSGLPNDRFFAVRPEGSVSTLKIQRTERGDSAVYLCASSPTSGGALYNEQFFGPGTRLTVL.

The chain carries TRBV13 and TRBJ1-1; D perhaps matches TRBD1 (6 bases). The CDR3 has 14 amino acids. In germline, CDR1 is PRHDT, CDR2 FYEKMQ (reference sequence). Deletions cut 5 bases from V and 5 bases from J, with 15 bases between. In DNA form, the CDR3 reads TGTGCCAGCAGCCTCATTTTAACAGGGACTGAAGCTTTCTTT. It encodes CASSLILTGTEAFF.

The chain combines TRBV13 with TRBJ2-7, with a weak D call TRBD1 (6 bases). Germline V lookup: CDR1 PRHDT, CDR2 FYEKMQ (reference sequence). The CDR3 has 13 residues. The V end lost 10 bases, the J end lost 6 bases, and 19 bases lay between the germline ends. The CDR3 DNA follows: TGTGCCACCGCAATACAGGGTTCGGGCGAGCAGTACTTC. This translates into CATAIQGSGEQYF.

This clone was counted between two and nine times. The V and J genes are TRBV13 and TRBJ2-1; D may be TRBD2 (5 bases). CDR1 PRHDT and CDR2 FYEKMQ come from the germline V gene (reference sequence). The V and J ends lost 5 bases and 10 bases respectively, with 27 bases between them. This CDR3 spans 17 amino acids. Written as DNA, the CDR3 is TGTGCCAGCAGCCTACCTGTCAGAGGAGTATCGTCGGGGGAGCAGTTCTTC. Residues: CASSLPVRGVSSGEQFF.

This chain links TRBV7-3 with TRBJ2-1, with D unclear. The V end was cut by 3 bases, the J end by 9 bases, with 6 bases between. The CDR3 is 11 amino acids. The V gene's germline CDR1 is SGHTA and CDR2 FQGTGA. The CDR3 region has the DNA TGTGCCAGCAGCTTGGGTGGTGAGCAGTTCTTC. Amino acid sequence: CASSLGGEQFF. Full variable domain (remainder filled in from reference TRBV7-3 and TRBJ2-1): GAGVSQTPSNKVTEKGKYVELRCDPISGHTALYWYRQSLGQGPEFLIYFQGTGAADDSGLPNDRFFAVRPEGSVSTLKIQRTERGDSAVYLCASSLGGEQFFGPGTRLTVL.

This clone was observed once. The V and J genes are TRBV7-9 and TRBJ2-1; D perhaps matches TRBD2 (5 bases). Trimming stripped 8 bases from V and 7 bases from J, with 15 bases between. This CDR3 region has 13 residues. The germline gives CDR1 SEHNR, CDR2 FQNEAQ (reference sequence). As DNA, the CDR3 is TGTGCCAGCCAGCCCGGGGTTGGTAATGAGCAGTTCTTC. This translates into CASQPGVGNEQFF.

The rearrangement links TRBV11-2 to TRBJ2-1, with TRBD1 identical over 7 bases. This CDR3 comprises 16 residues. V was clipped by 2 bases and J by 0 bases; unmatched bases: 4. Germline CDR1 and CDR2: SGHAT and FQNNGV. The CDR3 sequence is CASSLRGQSSYNEQFF. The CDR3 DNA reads TGTGCCAGCAGCTTAAGGGGACAGAGCTCCTACAATGAGCAGTTCTTC.

Here the CDR3 DNA reads TGCGCCAGCAGCCAAGTTGCCGACCGGGATGAAAAACTGTTTTTT. Protein sequence: CASSQVADRDEKLFF. The chain recombines TRBV4-3 with TRBJ1-4, with D uncertain. The V gene lost 1 base and the J gene lost 6 bases, with 12 bases spanning the gap. This CDR3 region has 15 residues. Germline CDR1 LGHNA, CDR2 YSLEER.

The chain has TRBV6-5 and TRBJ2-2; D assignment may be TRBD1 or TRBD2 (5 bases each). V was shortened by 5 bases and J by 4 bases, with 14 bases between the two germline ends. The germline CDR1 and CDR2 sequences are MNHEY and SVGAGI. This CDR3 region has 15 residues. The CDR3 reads CASSTGTLLTGELFF. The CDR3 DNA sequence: TGTGCCAGCAGTACCGGGACCCTTCTCACCGGGGAGCTGTTTTTT.

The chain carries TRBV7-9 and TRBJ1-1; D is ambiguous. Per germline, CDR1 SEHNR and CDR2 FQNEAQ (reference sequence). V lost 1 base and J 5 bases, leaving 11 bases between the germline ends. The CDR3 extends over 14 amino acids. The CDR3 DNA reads TGTGCCAGCAGCTTAGAGATCCGGACGACTGAAGCTTTCTTT. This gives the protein CASSLEIRTTEAFF.

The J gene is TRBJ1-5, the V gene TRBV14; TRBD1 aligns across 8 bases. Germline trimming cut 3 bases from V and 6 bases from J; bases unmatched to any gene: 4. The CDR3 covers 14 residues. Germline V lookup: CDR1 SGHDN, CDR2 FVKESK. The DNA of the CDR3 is TGTGCCAGCAGCCACAAGACAGGGGCTCAGCCCCAGCATTTT. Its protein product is CASSHKTGAQPQHF.

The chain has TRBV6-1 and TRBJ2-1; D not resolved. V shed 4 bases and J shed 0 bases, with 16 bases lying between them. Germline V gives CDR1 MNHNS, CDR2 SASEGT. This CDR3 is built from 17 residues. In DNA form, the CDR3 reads TGTGCCAGCAGTGTATCAATCCTGGTAATCTCCTACAATGAGCAGTTCTTC. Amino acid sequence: CASSVSILVISYNEQFF.